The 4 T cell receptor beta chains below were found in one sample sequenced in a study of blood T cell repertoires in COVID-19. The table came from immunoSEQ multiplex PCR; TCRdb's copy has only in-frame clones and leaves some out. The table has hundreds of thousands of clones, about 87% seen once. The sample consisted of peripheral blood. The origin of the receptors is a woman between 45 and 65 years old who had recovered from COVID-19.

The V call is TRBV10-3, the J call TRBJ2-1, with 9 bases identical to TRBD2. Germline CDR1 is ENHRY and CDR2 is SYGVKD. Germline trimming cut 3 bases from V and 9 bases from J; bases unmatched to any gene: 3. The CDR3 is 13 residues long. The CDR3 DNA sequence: TGTGCCATCAGTGACGGGCGGGGGGGTGAGCAGTTCTTC. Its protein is CAISDGRGGEQFF.

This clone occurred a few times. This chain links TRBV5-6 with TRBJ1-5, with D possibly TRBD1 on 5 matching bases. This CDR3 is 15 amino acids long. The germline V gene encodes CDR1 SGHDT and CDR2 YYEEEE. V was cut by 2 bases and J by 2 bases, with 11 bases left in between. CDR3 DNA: TGTGCCAGCAGCTTACAGGCAACCGGCAATCAGCCCCAGCATTTT. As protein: CASSLQATGNQPQHF. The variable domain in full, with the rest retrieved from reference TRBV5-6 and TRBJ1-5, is DAGVTQSPTHLIKTRGQQVTLRCSPKSGHDTVSWYQQALGQGPQFIFQYYEEEERQRGNFPDRFSGHQFPNYSSELNVNALLLGDSALYLCASSLQATGNQPQHFGDGTRLSIL.

The DNA of the CDR3 is TGTGCCAGCAGTCGGACAGGGGACACCGGGGAGCTGTTTTTT. Protein product: CASSRTGDTGELFF. J is TRBJ2-2 and V is TRBV6-2 or TRBV6-3; 9 bases fit TRBD1. The CDR3 totals 14 residues. Germline CDR1 MNHEY, CDR2 SVGEGT. The V and J ends lost 5 bases and 3 bases, in that order; junction bases with no gene match: 1.

CDR3 bases: TGTGCCAGCAGGCTTCGGGGGGAGGTCTACCACAACTATGGCTACACCTTC. It encodes CASRLRGEVYHNYGYTF. The genes are TRBV28 and TRBJ1-2, with TRBD1 as a possible D gene (5 bases). The V gene's germline CDR1 is MDHEN and CDR2 SYDVKM. V was pared by 6 bases and J by 2 bases, with 22 bases between. The CDR3 has 17 residues.